This TCR beta chain originates from a study of cytomegalovirus exposure and HLA in healthy donors. Primers for the PCR totalled 60 Vbeta and 13 Jbeta. How the authors handled the data: A later analysis tallied 75 million to 80 million unique TCR beta chains, about 9.9 million of them shared. The data were produced by immunoSEQ multiplex PCR, yet TCRdb's version contains in-frame clones alone and is incomplete. The DNA was the basis for D and trimming; V, J and clone size are from that table. The table shows 70,000 to 75,000 clones, with 55% to 75% occurring only once. A note on this clone: The antigen is unknown.

Germline trimming cut 7 bases from V and 2 bases from J; bases unmatched to any gene: 2. Germline loops: CDR1 ENHRY, CDR2 SYGVKD. The CDR3 contains 15 residues. Study conclusions and caveats: Most of the CMV-associated TCR beta chains (in a later analysis) appeared to be HLA-restricted.

The sequence was collected from a woman between 40 and 55 years old in good health and CMV-seropositive. Sequencing was performed on PBMCs. The genes are TRBV10-3 and TRBJ2-1, with 13 bases lining up with TRBD2. For the CDR3, the DNA is TGTGCCATCACGACTAGCGGGGGGACCTACAATGAGCAGTTCTTC. Amino acid sequence: CAITTSGGTYNEQFF.